The 32 T cell receptor beta chains presented below share a single source sample, sequenced in a study of T cells after yellow fever vaccination. TCRdb re-analysed the 5' RACE reads in MiXCR, keeping a single row per CDR3 protein. The sample holds about 300,000 distinct CDR3 sequences, 3% to 4.5% seen once. Sequenced here: PBMCs, sampled 5 days after the yellow fever booster vaccination. These receptors were obtained from a man between 18 and 35 years old who received the YFV17D yellow fever vaccine.

In its sample, this clonotype was seen many times. J is TRBJ2-7 and V is TRBV20-1; D gene ambiguous. Per the germline V gene, CDR1 is DFQATT and CDR2 is SNEGSKA (reference sequence). This CDR3 spans 12 amino acids. V was clipped by 7 bases and J by 0 bases, with 10 bases between them. The DNA of the CDR3 is TGCAGTGTTGGCGGCGTCTCCTACGAGCAGTACTTC. It is translated as CSVGGVSYEQYF.

V and J are TRBV12-3 or TRBV12-4 and TRBJ1-5, with D tentatively TRBD1 (6 bases). V was trimmed by 6 bases and J by 4 bases, leaving 13 bases between them. This CDR3 region has 14 residues. CDR3 coding DNA: TGTGCCAGCAGCCCCGGGACACAAAATCAGCCCCAGCATTTT. It is translated as CASSPGTQNQPQHF.

The chain uses TRBV7-2 and TRBJ1-1, with 11 positions matching TRBD1. Germline V gene data show CDR1 as SGHTA and CDR2 as FQGNSA. V lost 5 bases and J lost 4; bases outside the gene matches: 6. The CDR3 loop spans 15 amino acids. CDR3 nucleotides: TGTGCCAGCAGCCGCCAGGGACAGGGGGGCACTGAAGCTTTCTTT. This sequence encodes CASSRQGQGGTEAFF.

This clonotype has just a few counts. V usage is TRBV12-3 or TRBV12-4 and J usage is TRBJ2-3; D possibly uses TRBD1 or TRBD2 (5 bases each). This CDR3 region has 16 residues. Trimming left V 2 bases short and J 6 bases short, with 18 bases between. CDR3 residues: CASSLRGATVSDTQYF. CDR3 coding DNA: TGTGCCAGCAGTTTAAGGGGAGCAACCGTCAGCGATACGCAGTATTTT.

The chain uses TRBV5-6 and TRBJ2-7; D possibly matches TRBD1 or TRBD2 (6 bases each). The CDR3 runs to 13 residues. Between the trimmed V and J ends, which lost 2 bases and 6 bases, there was a span of 12 bases. Germline values: CDR1 SGHDT, CDR2 YYEEEE. DNA for the CDR3: TGTGCCAGCAGCTTTTCGGGGGCCAGCGAGCAGTACGTC. Residues: CASSFSGASEQYV.

There are many counts of this clonotype. J is TRBJ2-4 and V is TRBV5-5; maybe TRBD1 (5 bases). Germline assignment: CDR1 SGHKS and CDR2 YYEKEE (reference sequence). V shed 5 bases and J shed 7 bases, with 10 bases lying between them. This CDR3 region has 12 residues. For the CDR3, the DNA is TGTGCCAGCAGTTCGCCAGGGAACATTCAGTACTTC. This gives the protein CASSSPGNIQYF. Full variable domain (rest looked up from reference TRBV5-5 and TRBJ2-4): DAGVTQSPTHLIKTRGQQVTLRCSPISGHKSVSWYQQVLGQGPQFIFQYYEKEERGRGNFPDRFSARQFPNYSSELNVNALLLGDSALYLCASSSPGNIQYFGAGTRLSVL.

There are a few counts of this clonotype. CDR3 nucleotides: TGTGCCAGCAGTTACACGGTTGGTGCGACCCAGTACTTC. Protein: CASSYTVGATQYF. The chain couples TRBV6-2 or TRBV6-3 to TRBJ2-5; D not certain. The CDR3 covers 13 residues. From germline, CDR1 is MNHEY and CDR2 SVGEGT. V lost 2 bases to trimming and J lost 7 bases, with 11 bases between them.

A few counts support this clonotype. The chain combines TRBV4-3 with TRBJ1-2; D gene ambiguous. Germline V CDR1 and CDR2: LGHNA, YSLEER. Trimming shortened V by 0 bases and J by 7 bases, and 15 bases separated the two germline ends. The CDR3 spans 15 residues. CDR3 in DNA: TGCGCCAGCAGCCAAGATAAGGGCCGTGGCGGTGGCTACACCTTC. This encodes CASSQDKGRGGGYTF.

This clonotype has at least ten counts. This chain links TRBV3-1 with TRBJ2-7; D might be TRBD1 (5 bases). Trimming stripped 4 bases from V and 3 bases from J, with 13 bases between. The CDR3 runs to 14 residues. CDR1 and CDR2 from the germline V gene are LGHDT and YNNKEL (reference sequence). The CDR3 loop reads CASSRGSPGYEQYF. CDR3 bases: TGTGCCAGCAGCCGGGGCAGTCCTGGCTACGAGCAGTACTTC.

The J gene is TRBJ2-5, the V gene TRBV20-1; D not resolved. CDR1 is DFQATT, CDR2 SNEGSKA, per germline (reference sequence). The CDR3 extends over 14 amino acids. V gave up 6 bases and J gave up 2 bases, with 16 bases separating them. The CDR3 nucleotides are TGCAGTGCGGAAGAACCCCCAACACAAGAGACCCAGTACTTC. Translating gives CSAEEPPTQETQYF.

This clonotype was detected many times. This chain joins TRBV10-3 and TRBJ2-1, with D perhaps matching TRBD2 (5 bases). Trimming removed 10 bases at V and 6 bases at J, with 13 bases between. This CDR3 spans 12 amino acids. The germline gives CDR1 ENHRY, CDR2 SYGVKD. The CDR3 DNA is TGTGCCACTCTCGCAGAGGGCAATGAGCAGTTCTTC. Translating it yields CATLAEGNEQFF.

This clonotype was observed a few times. The chain is built from TRBV21-1 and TRBJ2-3; the DNA was not compared with TRBD2, the D call given in the table. TRBV21-1 is listed as a pseudogene. The CDR3 is 15 amino acids. The CDR3 loop reads CASREGALRADTQYF. DNA for the CDR3: TGTGCCAGCAGGGAGGGCGCCTTACGGGCAGATACGCAGTATTTT.

In this sample, this clonotype turned up a few times. This rearrangement joins TRBV6-6 to TRBJ2-4; 7 bases are a match to TRBD1. The CDR3 length is 14 residues. V gave up 8 bases and J gave up 8 bases; unmatched junction bases: 12. CDR1 is MNHNY, CDR2 SVGAGI, per germline (reference sequence). This chain's CDR3 is CASGFDRAWDIQYF. CDR3 coding DNA: TGTGCCAGCGGCTTTGACAGGGCCTGGGACATTCAGTACTTC.

The sample holds many counts of this clonotype. The V and J genes are TRBV11-2 and TRBJ2-5; TRBD2 matches at 11 bases. This CDR3 comprises 16 residues. Germline CDR1 is SGHAT and CDR2 is FQNNGV. Trimming at V came to 1 base and at J to 5 bases, leaving 6 bases not matched to a gene. As DNA, the CDR3 is TGTGCCAGCAGCTTAGCCCTAGCGGGGGGTCTCGAGACCCAGTACTTC. This encodes CASSLALAGGLETQYF. The variable domain in full, with the rest retrieved from reference TRBV11-2 and TRBJ2-5, is EAGVAQSPRYKIIEKRQSVAFWCNPISGHATLYWYQQILGQGPKLLIQFQNNGVVDDSQLPKDRFSAERLKGVDSTLKIQPAKLEDSAVYLCASSLALAGGLETQYFGPGTRLLVL.

This sequence joins TRBV4-3 and TRBJ1-2, with D perhaps TRBD1 (5 bases). Deletions cut 3 bases from V and 3 bases from J, with 20 bases between. The CDR3 is 17 residues long. The germline CDR1 and CDR2 sequences are LGHNA and YSLEER. The CDR3 sequence: CASSQDKRDGLYYGYTF. The CDR3 DNA reads as TGCGCCAGCAGCCAGGACAAGAGGGACGGCTTATACTATGGCTACACCTTC.

This sequence joins TRBV20-1 and TRBJ2-7; 9 bases align to TRBD2. The length of the CDR3 is 14 residues. Losses at the gene ends were 3 bases for V and 6 bases for J; bases not matched to a gene: 9. Germline V lookup: CDR1 DFQATT, CDR2 SNEGSKA (reference sequence). Here the CDR3 DNA reads TGCAGTGCTAGTGTTCTAGCGGGGATTGTCGAGCAGTACTTC. It is translated as CSASVLAGIVEQYF.

This clonotype was detected a few times. V is TRBV10-2 and J is TRBJ2-7; D remains ambiguous. This CDR3 has 12 residues. The germline V gene has CDR1 WSHSY and CDR2 SAAADI. V lost 1 base, J lost 3 bases, and 4 bases lay in between. The CDR3 nucleotides read TGCGCCAGCAGTGAGTGGGACTACGAGCAGTACTTC. It encodes CASSEWDYEQYF.

This clonotype was counted ten times or more. The chain recombines TRBV20-1 with TRBJ2-5; 10 positions agree with TRBD2. Germline V lookup: CDR1 DFQATT, CDR2 SNEGSKA (reference sequence). This CDR3 is built from 14 residues. V trimming: 6 bases; J trimming: 4 bases; junction bases outside the gene matches: 8. This chain's CDR3 is CSATLLAGVETQYF. In nucleotides, the CDR3 is TGCAGTGCCACCCTGCTAGCGGGGGTAGAGACCCAGTACTTC.

This clonotype was found a few times. The rearrangement joins TRBV18 to TRBJ1-2; D uncertain. CDR1 and CDR2 from the germline V gene are KGHSH and LQKENI. Trimming removed 3 bases at V and 5 bases at J, with 4 bases between. The CDR3 totals 11 residues. The CDR3 loop reads CASSPRYGYTF. In DNA form, the CDR3 reads TGTGCCAGCTCACCCAGATATGGCTACACCTTC.

This clonotype has a handful of counts. The J gene is TRBJ2-3, the V gene TRBV6-2 or TRBV6-3, with D possibly matching TRBD2 (5 bases). The CDR3 has 13 amino acids. Germline V gives CDR1 MNHEY, CDR2 SVGEGT. V was clipped by 5 bases and J by 2 bases, with 8 bases between them. The CDR3 sequence is CASSKRYTDTQYF. In DNA, the CDR3 is TGTGCCAGCAGTAAGCGGTACACAGATACGCAGTATTTT.

This clonotype has ten or more counts. V gene TRBV6-2 or TRBV6-3 combines with J gene TRBJ2-1, with D possibly matching TRBD2 (6 bases). CDR1 is MNHEY, CDR2 SVGEGT, per germline. The CDR3 runs to 19 residues. V shed 5 bases and J shed 7 bases, with 30 bases lying between them. The chain's CDR3 is CASSNRGLAPALGQNEQFF. DNA of the CDR3: TGTGCCAGCAGTAACCGTGGCCTAGCGCCGGCGCTGGGCCAAAATGAGCAGTTCTTC.

This clonotype was picked up a small number of times. The rearrangement links TRBV6-5 to TRBJ1-2; perhaps TRBD1 as D (6 bases). The CDR3 is 16 amino acids. V was shortened by 2 bases and J by 4 bases, with 17 bases between the two germline ends. Germline V CDR1 and CDR2: MNHEY, SVGAGI. The CDR3 sequence is CASSYKQGLKGYGYTF. CDR3 bases: TGTGCCAGCAGTTACAAACAGGGCCTAAAGGGCTATGGCTACACCTTC.

This chain links TRBV6-6 with TRBJ1-2, with 8 bases fitting TRBD1. This CDR3 region has 14 residues. Germline-derived CDR1 and CDR2 are MNHNY and SVGAGI (reference sequence). V trimming: 1 base; J trimming: 6 bases; junction bases outside the gene matches: 4. The CDR3 region is CASSYWPGQDGYTF. CDR3 nucleotide sequence: TGTGCCAGCAGTTACTGGCCGGGACAGGATGGCTACACCTTC.

A few counts support this clonotype. V is TRBV4-1 and J is TRBJ1-5; the D is unclear. This CDR3 has 16 amino acids. V lost 3 bases and J lost 0, with 12 bases in between. Germline V gene lookup returns CDR1 MGHRA and CDR2 YSYEKL. This CDR3 is CASSHPSGSSNQPQHF. CDR3 in DNA: TGCGCCAGCAGCCACCCCTCGGGCAGTAGCAATCAGCCCCAGCATTTT.

This clonotype was seen at least ten times. The V call is TRBV6-5, the J call TRBJ1-3, with D uncertain. Per the germline V gene, CDR1 is MNHEY and CDR2 is SVGAGI. The CDR3 extends over 14 amino acids. The ends were cut back, 5 bases at V and 4 bases at J, with 12 bases in the middle. The CDR3: CASSTRKTGNTIYF. The CDR3 nucleotides read TGTGCCAGCAGTACCCGAAAAACCGGAAACACCATATATTTT.

V and J are TRBV7-2 and TRBJ1-2, with a weak D call TRBD1 (6 bases). CDR1 is SGHTA and CDR2 is FQGNSA in the germline V gene. With 3 bases removed from V and 6 bases from J, the gap between germline ends came to 11 bases. This CDR3 has 13 residues. CDR3 amino acids: CASSFTQGNGYTF. CDR3 in DNA: TGTGCCAGCAGCTTTACACAGGGCAATGGCTACACCTTC.

This clonotype was found a few times. The rearrangement links TRBV15 to TRBJ2-5; 10 nucleotides agree with TRBD1. Germline V CDR1 and CDR2: LNHNV, YYDKDF (reference sequence). The CDR3 loop spans 15 amino acids. J gave up 4 bases and V 4 bases, and 6 bases lay outside the gene matches. The CDR3: CATSTGQGIAETQYF. The CDR3 DNA reads as TGTGCCACCAGCACGGGACAGGGGATAGCAGAGACCCAGTACTTC. Drawing the rest from reference TRBV15 and TRBJ2-5, the complete variable domain is DAMVIQNPRYQVTQFGKPVTLSCSQTLNHNVMYWYQQKSSQAPKLLFHYYDKDFNNEADTPDNFQSRRPNTSFCFLDIRSPGLGDTAMYLCATSTGQGIAETQYFGPGTRLLVL.

The J gene is TRBJ1-1, the V gene TRBV5-1, with a weak D call TRBD1 (5 bases). Germline V gene sequence: CDR1 SGHRS, CDR2 YFSETQ. Trimming removed 4 bases from V and 6 bases from J, with 28 bases in between. This CDR3 has 18 amino acids. CDR3 nucleotide sequence: TGCGCCAGCAGCCCGGACACCAACGGACCTGATCTGGTGGCTGAAGCTTTCTTT. Amino acid sequence: CASSPDTNGPDLVAEAFF.

The chain employs TRBV30 and TRBJ2-7; D is perhaps TRBD2 (6 bases). Trimming took 4 bases from V and 0 from J, leaving 13 bases between them. CDR3 length equals 14 residues. CDR1 and CDR2 (germline): GTSNPN, SVGIG (reference sequence). This CDR3 is CAWKWGELSYEQYF. The CDR3 DNA sequence: TGTGCCTGGAAGTGGGGGGAGCTCTCCTACGAGCAGTACTTC.

This chain joins TRBV7-3 and TRBJ2-2; D may correspond to TRBD1 or TRBD2 (5 bases each). Germline V gives CDR1 SGHTA, CDR2 FQGTGA. Trimming pared 4 bases from V and 1 base from J, leaving 10 bases between. This CDR3 contains 15 residues. CDR3 coding DNA: TGTGCCAGCAGCTCACTTGGGGGGAACACCGGGGAGCTGTTTTTT. Protein sequence: CASSSLGGNTGELFF.

This clonotype was counted between two and nine times. This rearrangement joins TRBV27 to TRBJ2-3; 8 positions agree with TRBD1. CDR1 and CDR2 (germline): MNHEY, SMNVEV (reference sequence). With V trimmed by 10 bases and J by 2 bases, 11 bases remained unmatched. The CDR3 runs to 15 residues. CDR3 bases: TGTGCCACCCAGGGGGCGGGGTTCCCCACAGATACGCAGTATTTT. Protein: CATQGAGFPTDTQYF.

In its sample, this clonotype was seen a few times. The rearrangement links TRBV19 to TRBJ1-5; D gene uncertain. CDR1 and CDR2 from the germline V gene are LNHDA and SQIVND (reference sequence). CDR3 length: 15 amino acids. V was trimmed by 7 bases and J by 0 bases, leaving 13 bases between them. The CDR3 nucleotides read TGTGCCAGTACCCCGGACGGTTATAGCAATCAGCCCCAGCATTTT. It codes for CASTPDGYSNQPQHF.